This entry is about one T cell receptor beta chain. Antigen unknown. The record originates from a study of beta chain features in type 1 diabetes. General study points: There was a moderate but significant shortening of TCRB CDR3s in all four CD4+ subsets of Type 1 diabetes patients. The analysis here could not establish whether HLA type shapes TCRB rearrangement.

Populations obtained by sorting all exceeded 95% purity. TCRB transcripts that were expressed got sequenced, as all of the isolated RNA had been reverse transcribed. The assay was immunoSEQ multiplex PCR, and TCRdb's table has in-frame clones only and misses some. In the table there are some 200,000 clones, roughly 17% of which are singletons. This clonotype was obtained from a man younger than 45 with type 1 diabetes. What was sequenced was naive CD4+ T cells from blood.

The CDR3 DNA reads as TGTGCCAGCAGCGTCGGGACAGAAGAGACCCAGTACTTC. It codes for CASSVGTEETQYF. The rearrangement uses TRBV5-4 and TRBJ2-5, with 7 bases lining up with TRBD1. V dropped 4 bases and J dropped 3; count of bases not matched to a gene: 3. In germline, CDR1 is SGHNT, CDR2 YYREEE (reference sequence). This CDR3 spans 13 amino acids.